The T cell receptor beta chain under discussion was sequenced for a study of neurological immune-mediated disorders. Overall study results and limits: HTLV-1-associated myelopathy had the most TCR clonal expansion, whereas multiple sclerosis had the least (lower than in healthy controls).

The sample holds many counts of this clonotype. The antigen is not known. Unsorted libraries were prepared from 2 million PBMCs held at -80 C. 5'RACE with 10-nucleotide random UMIs generated the cDNA. TCRdb reprocessed the 5' RACE reads with MiXCR, giving one entry per CDR3 protein. The data show around 60,000 distinct CDR3 sequences, with roughly 3.5% seen just once and about 7% held by the top ten. This sequence was found in an older woman with multiple sclerosis. The sequenced sample was PBMCs.

The CDR3 DNA reads as TGTGCCAGCAGCCAAGAAGGGTCGACGGTTTCACCCCTCCACTTT. Its translation: CASSQEGSTVSPLHF. The chain has TRBV4-2 and TRBJ1-6; D call uncertain. Per germline, CDR1 LGHNA and CDR2 YNFKEQ. The CDR3 sequence is 15 residues long. Deletions cut 0 bases from V and 9 bases from J, with 12 bases between.